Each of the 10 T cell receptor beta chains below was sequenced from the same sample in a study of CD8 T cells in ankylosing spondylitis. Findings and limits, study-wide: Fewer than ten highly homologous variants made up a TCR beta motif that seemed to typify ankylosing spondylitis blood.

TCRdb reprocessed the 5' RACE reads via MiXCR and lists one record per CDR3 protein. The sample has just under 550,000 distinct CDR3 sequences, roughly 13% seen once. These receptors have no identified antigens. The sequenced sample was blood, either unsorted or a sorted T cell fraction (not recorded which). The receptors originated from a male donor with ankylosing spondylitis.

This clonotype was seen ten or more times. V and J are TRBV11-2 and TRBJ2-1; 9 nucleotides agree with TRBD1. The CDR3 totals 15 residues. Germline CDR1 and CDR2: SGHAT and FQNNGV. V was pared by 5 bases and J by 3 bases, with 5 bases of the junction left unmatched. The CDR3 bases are TGTGCCAGCAGCCCTGACAGGGGGTTCTACAATGAGCAGTTCTTC. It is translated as CASSPDRGFYNEQFF.

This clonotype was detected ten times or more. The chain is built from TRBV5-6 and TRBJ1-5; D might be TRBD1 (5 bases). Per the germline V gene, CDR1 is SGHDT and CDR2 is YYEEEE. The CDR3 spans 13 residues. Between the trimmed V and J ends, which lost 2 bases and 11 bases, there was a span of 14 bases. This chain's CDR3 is CASSFGGREAQHF. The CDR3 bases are TGTGCCAGCAGCTTTGGTGGCAGGGAGGCCCAGCATTTT.

The chain's CDR3 is CASSERPRNGYTF. CDR3 in DNA: TGTGCCAGCAGTGAACGCCCGAGAAACGGCTACACCTTC. V and J are TRBV6-1 and TRBJ1-2; the D is unclear. V was shortened by 2 bases and J by 8 bases, with 12 bases between the two germline ends. Per the germline V gene, CDR1 is MNHNS and CDR2 is SASEGT. CDR3 size: 13 residues.

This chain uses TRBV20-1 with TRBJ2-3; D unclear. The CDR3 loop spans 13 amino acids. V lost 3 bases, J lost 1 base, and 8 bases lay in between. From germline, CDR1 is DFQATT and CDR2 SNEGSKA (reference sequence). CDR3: CSASYPGTDTQYF. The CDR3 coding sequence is TGCAGTGCTAGTTACCCCGGCACAGATACGCAGTATTTT.

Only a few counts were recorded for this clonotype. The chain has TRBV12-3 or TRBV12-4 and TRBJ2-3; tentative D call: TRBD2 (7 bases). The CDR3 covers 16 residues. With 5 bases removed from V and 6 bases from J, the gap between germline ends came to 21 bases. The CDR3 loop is CASSPGSGGGRDTQYF. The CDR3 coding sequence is TGTGCCAGCAGTCCGGGGTCTGGGGGGGGCCGGGATACGCAGTATTTT.

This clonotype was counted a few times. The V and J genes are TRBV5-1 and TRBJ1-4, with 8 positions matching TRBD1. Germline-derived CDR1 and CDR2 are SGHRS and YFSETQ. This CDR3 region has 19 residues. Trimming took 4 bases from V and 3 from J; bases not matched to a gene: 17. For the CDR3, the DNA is TGCGCCAGCAGCCCTTTAGGGACAGGCGTCTTCAGGGCTAATGAAAAACTGTTTTTT. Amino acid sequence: CASSPLGTGVFRANEKLFF.

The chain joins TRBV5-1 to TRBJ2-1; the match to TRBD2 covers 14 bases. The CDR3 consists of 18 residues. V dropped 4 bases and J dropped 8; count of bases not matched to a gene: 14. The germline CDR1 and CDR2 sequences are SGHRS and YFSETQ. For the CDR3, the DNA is TGCGCCAGCAGCAGGCCTACCGGGACTAGCGGGAGAGTGTATGAGCAGTTCTTC. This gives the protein CASSRPTGTSGRVYEQFF. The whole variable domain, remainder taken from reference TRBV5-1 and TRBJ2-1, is KAGVTQTPRYLIKTRGQQVTLSCSPISGHRSVSWYQQTPGQGLQFLFEYFSETQRNKGNFPGRFSGRQFSNSRSEMNVSTLELGDSALYLCASSRPTGTSGRVYEQFFGPGTRLTVL.

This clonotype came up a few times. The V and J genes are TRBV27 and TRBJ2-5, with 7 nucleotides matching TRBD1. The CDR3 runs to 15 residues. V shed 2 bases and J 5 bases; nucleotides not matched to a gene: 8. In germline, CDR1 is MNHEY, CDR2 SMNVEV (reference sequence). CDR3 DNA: TGTGCCAGCAGTTTAAATCCCGACAGGGCTGAGACCCAGTACTTC. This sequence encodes CASSLNPDRAETQYF.

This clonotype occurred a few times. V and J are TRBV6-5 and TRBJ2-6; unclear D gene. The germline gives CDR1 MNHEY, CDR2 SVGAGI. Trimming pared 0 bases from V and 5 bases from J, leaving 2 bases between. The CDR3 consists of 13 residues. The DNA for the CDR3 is TGTGCCAGCAGTTACTCGAGGGCCAACGTCCTGACTTTC. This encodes CASSYSRANVLTF.

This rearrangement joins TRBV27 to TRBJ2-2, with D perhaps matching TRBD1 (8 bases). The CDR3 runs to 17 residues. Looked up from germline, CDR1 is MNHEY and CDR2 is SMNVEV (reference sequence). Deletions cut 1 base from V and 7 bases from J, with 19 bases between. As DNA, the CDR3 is TGTGCCAGCAGTTTATTCGGGGGGCAGGGGGCGGTCGGGGAGCTGTTTTTT. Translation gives CASSLFGGQGAVGELFF.